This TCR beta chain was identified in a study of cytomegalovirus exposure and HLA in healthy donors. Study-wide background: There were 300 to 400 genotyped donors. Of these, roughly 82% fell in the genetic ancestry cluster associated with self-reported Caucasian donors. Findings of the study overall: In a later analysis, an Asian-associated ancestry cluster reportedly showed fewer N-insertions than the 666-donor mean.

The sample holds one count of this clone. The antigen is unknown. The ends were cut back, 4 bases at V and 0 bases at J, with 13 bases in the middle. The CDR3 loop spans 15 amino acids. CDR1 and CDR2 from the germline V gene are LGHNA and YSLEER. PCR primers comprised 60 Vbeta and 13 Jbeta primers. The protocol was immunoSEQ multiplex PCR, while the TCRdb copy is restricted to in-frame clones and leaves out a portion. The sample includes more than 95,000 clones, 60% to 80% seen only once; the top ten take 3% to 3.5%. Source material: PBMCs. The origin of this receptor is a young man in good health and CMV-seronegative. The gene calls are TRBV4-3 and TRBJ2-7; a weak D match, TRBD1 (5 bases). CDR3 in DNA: TGCGCCAGCAGCCTTCGATTAGACAGCTCCTACGAGCAGTACTTC. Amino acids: CASSLRLDSSYEQYF.